A selection of T cell receptor beta chains follows, all from one sample in a study of shared clonotypes between healthy human individuals. TCRdb keeps only in-frame clones here, not all; method: immunoSEQ multiplex PCR. The table has about 470,000 clones, 79% seen once. Sequences were obtained from PBMCs. These receptors originate from a woman aged 35 to 49 in good health. Some clones in this sample may be carry-over from other donors' samples. CDR3s leave out the opening cysteine and the closing phenylalanine or tryptophan.

v_gene	CDR3aa
TRBV7-6	ASSPVWGRNQPQH
TRBV19	ASGESGVRGANVLT
TRBV9	ASSVSGQENQPQH
TRBV15	ATSRDPRVAGANVLT
TRBV4-2	ASSQDWRLAPYEQY
TRBV6-6	ASSSYIAGVDEQY
TRBV19	ASSSQGAQPQH
TRBV14	ASSQDRRELTYNEQF
TRBV6-1	ASSAQRGGYRGGQETQY
TRBV10-1	ASSEFWAAADTQY
TRBV5-8	ASNFRDRGNEQF
TRBV7-9	ASSFFSREGEKLF
TRBV6-5	ASSLARGETQY
TRBV28	ASSLVRSSGNTIY
TRBV11-3	ASSFSGTNTGELF
TRBV18	ASSPKGQTPIHNEQF
TRBV27	ASRPLGRDEQY
TRBV13	ASSSWGIGEQF
TRBV11-3	ASSSVRAGGELF
TRBV5-1	ASSLAGQGGEQY
TRBV28	ASASLGGVGGYT
TRBV18	ASSPYTGTPEKLF
TRBV28	ASSPPPMGGGNQPQH
TRBV6-1	ASSGVGDKISNQPQH
TRBV7-2	ASSLRGLRETQY
TRBV12-5	ASGLVELGQGRVYGYT
TRBV27	ASSQGYATNEKLF
TRBV5-1	ASNPGVGTDTQY
TRBV28	ASRPGGTGHYGYT
TRBV30	AWSVGLAVDEQF
TRBV2	ASRGQGAFPEAF
TRBV4-2	ASSRGIAVPPGEQF
TRBV19	ASRLGTGRNTGELF
TRBV30	AWSTGLGRTDTQY
TRBV28	ASSLSGTEKLF
TRBV5-1	ASSQRTTAYEQY
TRBV7-9	ASSLLAGGVTQY
TRBV5-1	ASSLGLAGVGYEQY
TRBV28	AGRTSGRGNEQF
TRBV5-4	ASSLQMNTEAF
TRBV11-3	ASREGAGGSDTQY
TRBV11-2	ASSLSLDSTDTQY
TRBV7-2	ASSLISGIYEQY
TRBV7-2	ASSLVPGGGTEAF
TRBV5-1	ASSLLGDRSYNEQF
TRBV2	ASSEILQASYEQY
TRBV10-3	ATGQGTDTQY
TRBV5-1	ASSPTGSGDTQY
TRBV5-7	ASSLRASNQPQH
TRBV19	ASSAGQNYGYT